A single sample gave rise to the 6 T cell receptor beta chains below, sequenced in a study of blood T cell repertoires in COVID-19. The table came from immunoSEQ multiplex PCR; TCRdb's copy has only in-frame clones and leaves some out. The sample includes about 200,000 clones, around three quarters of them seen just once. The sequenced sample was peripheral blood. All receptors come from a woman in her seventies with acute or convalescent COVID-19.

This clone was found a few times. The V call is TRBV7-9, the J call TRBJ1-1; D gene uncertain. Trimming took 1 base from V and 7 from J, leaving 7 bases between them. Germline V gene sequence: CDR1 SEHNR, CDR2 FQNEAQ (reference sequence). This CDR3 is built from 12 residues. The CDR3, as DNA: TGTGCCAGCAGCTTAGAGACTGATGAAGCTTTCTTT. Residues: CASSLETDEAFF.

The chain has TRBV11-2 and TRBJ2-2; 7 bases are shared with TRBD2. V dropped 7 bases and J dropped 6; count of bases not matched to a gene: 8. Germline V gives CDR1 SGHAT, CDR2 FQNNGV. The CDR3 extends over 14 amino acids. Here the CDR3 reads CASNRGSPAGELFF. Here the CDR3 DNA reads TGTGCCAGCAACCGCGGGAGCCCAGCCGGGGAGCTGTTTTTT.

The chain's CDR3 is CASSQVRDCASYEQYF. The CDR3 nucleotides read TGTGCCAGCAGCCAAGTTAGGGACTGTGCGAGTTACGAGCAGTACTTC. The gene calls are TRBV14 and TRBJ2-7; perhaps TRBD2 as D (6 bases). The CDR3 spans 16 residues. Germline V gene data show CDR1 as SGHDN and CDR2 as FVKESK. V was shortened by 1 base and J by 4 bases, with 17 bases between the two germline ends.

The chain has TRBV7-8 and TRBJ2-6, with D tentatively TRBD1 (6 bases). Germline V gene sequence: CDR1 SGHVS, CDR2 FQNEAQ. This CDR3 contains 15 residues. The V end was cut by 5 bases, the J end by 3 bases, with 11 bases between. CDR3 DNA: TGTGCCAGCAGCCCGGGGACAAATGGGGCCAACGTCCTGACTTTC. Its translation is CASSPGTNGANVLTF.

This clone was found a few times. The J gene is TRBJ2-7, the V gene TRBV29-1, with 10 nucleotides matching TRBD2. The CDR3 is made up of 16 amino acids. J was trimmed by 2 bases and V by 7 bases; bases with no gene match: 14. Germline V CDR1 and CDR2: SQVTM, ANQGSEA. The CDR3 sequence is CSARGASGSYPYEQYF. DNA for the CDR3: TGCAGCGCGAGGGGGGCTAGCGGGAGCTACCCCTACGAGCAGTACTTC.

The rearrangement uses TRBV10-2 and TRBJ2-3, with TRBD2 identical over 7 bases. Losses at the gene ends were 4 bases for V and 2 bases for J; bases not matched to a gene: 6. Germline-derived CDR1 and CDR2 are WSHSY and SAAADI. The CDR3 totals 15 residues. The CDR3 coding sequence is TGCGCCAGCAGTGGGGGGGGTCTGTACACAGATACGCAGTATTTT. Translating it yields CASSGGGLYTDTQYF.